This T cell receptor beta chain derives from a study of regulatory T cells in long-lasting Graves disease (dated by TCRdb to the early 2020s). Study-wide context: Persistent Graves' disease meant more than 5 years of antithyroid drug treatment with TSH receptor autoantibodies that stayed positive. This study used TCR sequencing and RNA sequencing of peripheral blood to compare persistent Graves' disease patients against newly diagnosed Graves' disease patients. The study was conducted in China and was registered as a clinical trial. TCR sequencing covered some 13 persistent and approximately 20 newly diagnosed Graves' disease patients, around 35 samples in total. On average, persistent Graves' disease patients in the clinical cohort had been on antithyroid drugs for around ten years. What the research found in general, with its limitations: Only the TCR beta chain was sequenced and analyzed. TRBV28, TRBJ1-2 and TRBJ2-5 were preferentially used in persistent disease, while TRBV20-1 and TRBJ2-1 were favored in newly diagnosed disease. Lower TCR Shannon entropy and fewer highly expanded clones were observed in persistent Graves' disease patients than in newly diagnosed patients, which suggested clonal expansion. Patients with persistent disease shared more public clonotypes (approximately 2,500) than newly diagnosed patients did (approximately 1,000). The authors noted that the small sample size was a limitation that may lower accuracy. Peripheral blood alone was examined, since thyroid tissue, which constituted the primary lesion, could not be accessed.

This clonotype was counted only a few times. The specificity of this receptor is unknown. Qualities for individual bases were not recorded, and no much larger clone is one base off. Explained via the paper, the time point label denotes: persistent/refractory GD, antithyroid drugs over 5 years with positive TRAb. For both TCR sequencing and RNA sequencing, RNA was extracted from PBMCs in TRIzol. The diagnosis of Graves' disease followed American Thyroid Association guidelines. Patients were recruited from an endocrinology department in Xi'an, China. Each patient gave 8.5 to 9.5 milliliters of peripheral blood, collected in an EDTA anticoagulant tube. Ficoll Paque Plus density gradient separation was used to isolate PBMCs, and no further T cell sorting was performed. An Agilent 2100 Bioanalyzer and agarose gel were used to assess RNA quality, and a NanoDrop 2000 was used to measure RNA concentration.

Libraries were constructed by multiplex PCR. The data were produced on an Illumina HiSeq 4000. CDR3 regions were amplified by Arm-PCR with iRepertoire HTBI primers to construct TCR beta libraries. Before sequencing, the PCR products underwent gel purification. Per the source publication's procedure: Across samples, 62 TRBV and 14 TRBJ segments were identified and used for gene usage analysis of CDR3 amino acid clonotypes. COPE and FqMerger were used to merge the filtered high-quality paired reads into contigs. BLAST was used to align contigs to IMGT TRBV, TRBD and TRBJ reference genes, and CDR3 was defined according to IMGT. Highly expanded clones were defined as clonotypes with a frequency above 0.1%. Repertoire diversity was measured by Shannon entropy, and V-J evenness by the Gini coefficient. Clonotypes shared by more than one individual were considered public. TCRdb redid the processing of the public reads, applying fastp at Q25 and MiXCR, and retained in-frame beta chains. Each record represents a unique CDR3 protein, reported with the most common genes and DNA among its rows. The V and J calls, along with clone size, are taken from TCRdb and not from the paper's own processing. The sample data list 350,000 to 500,000 distinct CDR3 sequences, and around 23% of these were observed just once. The ten largest make up roughly an eighth of the sample.

Per the germline V gene (reference sequence), LNHNV is the CDR1 and YYDKDF is the CDR2. CDR3 length: 15 amino acids, cysteine to phenylalanine. The retained sequence is limited to the CDR3, 45 bases, with the frame set at the first base. V loses 5 bases of germline sequence and J loses 3 bases, and the interval between the two ends is 16 bases. The source material was peripheral blood mononuclear cells (PBMCs), sampled when the disease was refractory, from a patient treated with antithyroid drugs. The source of this sequence is a female donor with Graves disease. The rearranged segments are TRBV15 and TRBJ1-1; TRBD1 is perhaps the D gene, given 6 matching bases. The DNA reads TGTGCCACCAGCCCCGAGCCGGGGGCGGACACTGAAGCTTTCTTT. It encodes CATSPEPGADTEAFF.